One sample yielded the 3 T cell receptor beta chains listed below, sequenced in a study of shared clonotypes between healthy human individuals. Method: immunoSEQ multiplex PCR; TCRdb's copy keeps in-frame clones and lacks some. The profile shows approximately 2,200,000 clones, 85% to 95% of them singletons. It was CD45RO-negative cells, positively selected for CCR7, that made up naive CD8 cells, with terminally differentiated effector memory CD45RA+ cells excluded. The sequencing sample was made of naive CD8+ T cells from PBMCs. These receptors originate from a man aged 18 to 30 in good health. Some clones in this sample may be carry-over from other donors' samples.

This chain links TRBV30 with TRBJ2-1; the D gene is possibly TRBD1 (5 bases). V was trimmed by 7 bases and J by 0 bases, leaving 13 bases between them. The CDR3 extends over 14 amino acids. The germline CDR1 and CDR2 sequences are GTSNPN and SVGIG (reference sequence). The CDR3 bases are TGTGCCTCCGGACACCCCAGCTCCTACAATGAGCAGTTCTTC. Translating it yields CASGHPSSYNEQFF.

The J gene is TRBJ2-1, the V gene TRBV4-3, with D maybe TRBD2 (5 bases). Trimming took off 1 base at V and 1 base at J, with 11 bases between the two ends. This CDR3 region has 16 residues. The germline gives CDR1 LGHNA, CDR2 YSLEER. The CDR3 reads CASSQGTDLSYNEQFF. CDR3 bases: TGCGCCAGCAGCCAAGGAACGGACTTGTCCTACAATGAGCAGTTCTTC.

The J gene is TRBJ2-2, the V gene TRBV5-1, with unresolved D. Germline V gene lookup returns CDR1 SGHRS and CDR2 YFSETQ. The ends were cut back, 2 bases at V and 4 bases at J, with 6 bases in the middle. There are 13 residues in the CDR3. The CDR3 spells CASSLPGTGELFF. Here the CDR3 DNA reads TGCGCCAGCAGCTTACCGGGCACCGGGGAGCTGTTTTTT.